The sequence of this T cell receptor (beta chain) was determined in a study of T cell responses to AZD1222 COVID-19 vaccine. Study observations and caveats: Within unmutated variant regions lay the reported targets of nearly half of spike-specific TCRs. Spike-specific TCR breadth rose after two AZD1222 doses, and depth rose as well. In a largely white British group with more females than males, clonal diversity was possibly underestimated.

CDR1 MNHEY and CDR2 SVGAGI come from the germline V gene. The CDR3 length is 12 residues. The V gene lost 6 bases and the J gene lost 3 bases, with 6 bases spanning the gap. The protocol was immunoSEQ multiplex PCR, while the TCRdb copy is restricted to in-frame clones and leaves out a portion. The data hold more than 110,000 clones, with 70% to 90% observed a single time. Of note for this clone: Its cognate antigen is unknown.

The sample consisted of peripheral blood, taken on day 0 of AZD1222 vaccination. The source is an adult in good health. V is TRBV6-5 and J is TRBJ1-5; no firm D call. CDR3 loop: CASSLYNQPQHF. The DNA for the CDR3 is TGTGCCAGCAGCCTCTACAATCAGCCCCAGCATTTT.